One and the same sample provided the 24 T cell receptor beta chains below, sequenced in a study of low-dose radiotherapy and immunotherapy resistance in tumors. Stated time point: before trial treatment. Priming of first-strand cDNA relied on TRAV- and TRBV-specific primers (covering alpha and beta chains). A constant-region primer paired with the V-primer adapter amplified TCRs over about 20 PCR cycles. TCRdb re-analysed the reads in MiXCR, keeping a single row per CDR3 protein. The sample has 60,000 to 90,000 distinct CDR3 sequences, 31% seen once. The sample consisted of PBMCs, taken before treatment. These receptor sequences come from a female donor with ovarian cancer.

This clonotype showed up many times. The CDR3 is CSASLLASGGADEQFF. In nucleotides, the CDR3 is TGCAGTGCTAGTTTATTGGCTAGCGGGGGGGCCGATGAGCAGTTCTTC. V usage is TRBV20-1 and J usage is TRBJ2-1; TRBD2 aligns across 12 bases. V shed 3 bases and J 8 bases; nucleotides not matched to a gene: 11. Germline V CDR1 and CDR2: DFQATT, SNEGSKA (reference sequence). This CDR3 is built from 16 residues.

In this sample, this clonotype turned up many times. V and J are TRBV12-3 or TRBV12-4 and TRBJ2-3; 11 bases agree with TRBD2. V dropped 7 bases and J dropped 2; count of bases not matched to a gene: 14. CDR3 size: 18 residues. This CDR3 reads CASTLLAGAATTTDTQYF. The CDR3 DNA reads as TGTGCCAGCACCCTACTAGCGGGGGCCGCTACGACCACAGATACGCAGTATTTT.

This clonotype was found many times. The chain links TRBV3-1 to TRBJ1-1, with a tentative D call TRBD1 (6 bases). The CDR3 has 12 residues. Germline CDR1 is LGHDT and CDR2 is YNNKEL (reference sequence). The ends were cut back, 1 base at V and 11 bases at J, with 11 bases in the middle. CDR3 coding DNA: TGTGCCAGCAGCCAAGCAGGGGATCAGGCTTTCTTT. Its translation: CASSQAGDQAFF.

At least ten counts were recorded for this clonotype. The CDR3 sequence is CASSSSDRFGYTF. CDR3 DNA sequence: TGTGCCAGCAGTTCCTCGGACAGGTTTGGCTACACCTTC. J is TRBJ1-2 and V is TRBV27; 7 bases map to TRBD1. V lost 4 bases, J lost 7 bases, and 6 bases stayed unmatched. The CDR3 extends over 13 amino acids. Germline CDR1 MNHEY, CDR2 SMNVEV (reference sequence).

The rearrangement joins TRBV12-3 or TRBV12-4 to TRBJ2-3; 7 positions agree with TRBD2. V shed 0 bases and J 2 bases; nucleotides not matched to a gene: 2. CDR3 length: 15 amino acids. The CDR3 loop is CASSLAGGTTDTQYF. As DNA, the CDR3 is TGTGCCAGCAGTTTAGCGGGAGGGACCACAGATACGCAGTATTTT.

This clonotype was detected many times. This chain joins TRBV28 and TRBJ1-5, with D possibly TRBD1 on 6 matching bases. CDR1 is MDHEN and CDR2 is SYDVKM in the germline V gene. The CDR3 extends over 17 amino acids. V was cut by 5 bases and J by 0 bases, with 17 bases left in between. CDR3 amino acids: CASSPPTGPLSNQPQHF. The CDR3, as DNA: TGTGCCAGCAGTCCCCCCACAGGGCCCCTTAGCAATCAGCCCCAGCATTTT. The whole variable domain, remainder taken from reference TRBV28 and TRBJ1-5, is DVKVTQSSRYLVKRTGEKVFLECVQDMDHENMFWYRQDPGLGLRLIYFSYDVKMKEKGDIPEGYSVSREKKERFSLILESASTNQTSMYLCASSPPTGPLSNQPQHFGDGTRLSIL.

The chain has TRBV9 and TRBJ2-1; the match to TRBD2 covers 11 bases. This CDR3 has 15 amino acids. Per the germline V gene, CDR1 is SGDLS and CDR2 is YYNGEE. The V segment lost 6 bases and the J segment 3 bases; nucleotides outside the gene matches: 5. In DNA, the CDR3 is TGTGCCAGCACACCGGGACTAGCGGACTACAATGAGCAGTTCTTC. This gives the protein CASTPGLADYNEQFF.

This clonotype was detected many times. The V and J genes are TRBV5-1 and TRBJ1-3; 10 bases are a match to TRBD1. CDR1 and CDR2 from the germline V gene are SGHRS and YFSETQ. The CDR3 runs 17 residues. The ends lost 3 bases at V and 1 base at J; junction bases unmatched: 7. The CDR3 DNA follows: TGCGCCAGCAGCTCCCGGGACAGGGGAAGTTCTGGAAACACCATATATTTT. Its protein product is CASSSRDRGSSGNTIYF.

This clonotype was seen at least ten times. The rearrangement joins TRBV20-1 to TRBJ1-4; D gene ambiguous. The CDR3 totals 15 residues. Trimming stripped 3 bases from V and 0 bases from J, with 11 bases between. CDR1 and CDR2 from the germline V gene are DFQATT and SNEGSKA (reference sequence). This chain's CDR3 is CSASGDRATNEKLFF. The CDR3 DNA follows: TGCAGTGCTAGCGGAGACCGGGCAACTAATGAAAAACTGTTTTTT.

The sample holds many counts of this clonotype. The chain carries TRBV10-3 and TRBJ2-3; D gene unclear. The CDR3 has 15 residues. V lost 2 bases, J lost 5 bases, and 14 bases lay in between. Germline CDR1 is ENHRY and CDR2 is SYGVKD. The CDR3 loop reads CAISEMGGSGDTQYF. As DNA, the CDR3 is TGTGCCATCAGTGAGATGGGCGGTTCGGGAGATACGCAGTATTTT.

This clonotype was detected ten times or more. The rearrangement links TRBV29-1 to TRBJ2-1; 8 bases match TRBD2. Germline CDR1 SQVTM, CDR2 ANQGSEA. Germline trimming cut 6 bases from V and 6 bases from J; bases unmatched to any gene: 7. The length of the CDR3 is 13 residues. In nucleotides, the CDR3 is TGCAGCGTCGACACCGGGACTAGCAATGAGCAGTTCTTC. Residues: CSVDTGTSNEQFF.

This clonotype has ten or more counts. Here the CDR3 reads CASSFGSGSNYGYTF. CDR3 in DNA: TGTGCCAGCAGCTTTGGATCAGGGTCCAACTATGGCTACACCTTC. The J gene is TRBJ1-2, the V gene TRBV5-4; D may be TRBD1 (5 bases). CDR1 is SGHNT and CDR2 is YYREEE in the germline V gene (reference sequence). The CDR3 totals 15 residues. Trimming pared 2 bases from V and 2 bases from J, leaving 13 bases between.

V is TRBV29-1 and J is TRBJ2-7; 7 bases are shared with TRBD1. Per germline, CDR1 SQVTM and CDR2 ANQGSEA. The V and J ends lost 8 bases and 5 bases, in that order; junction bases with no gene match: 9. CDR3 length: 12 amino acids. The CDR3 coding sequence is TGCAGCTGCTTTCGAGGGGGCAACGAGCAGTACTTC. Translation gives CSCFRGGNEQYF.

There are many counts of this clonotype. The chain uses TRBV19 and TRBJ2-2; D is tentatively TRBD1 or TRBD2 (6 bases each). CDR3 size: 16 residues. Germline V lookup: CDR1 LNHDA, CDR2 SQIVND (reference sequence). V shed 6 bases and J shed 3 bases, with 17 bases lying between them. CDR3 region: CASRSRSGAYTGELFF. CDR3 sequence (DNA): TGTGCCAGTAGATCCCGTTCGGGGGCATACACCGGGGAGCTGTTTTTT.

The chain combines TRBV18 with TRBJ2-3; 8 bases line up with TRBD2. Losses at the gene ends were 2 bases for V and 6 bases for J; bases not matched to a gene: 4. The CDR3 has 14 residues. Germline V gene data show CDR1 as KGHSH and CDR2 as LQKENI. CDR3 sequence reads: CASSPRRGVDTQYF. Here the CDR3 DNA reads TGTGCCAGCTCACCAAGGCGGGGGGTGGATACGCAGTATTTT.

V usage is TRBV27 and J usage is TRBJ2-1, with 7 bases aligning to TRBD2. This CDR3 has 11 amino acids. Germline CDR1 is MNHEY and CDR2 is SMNVEV (reference sequence). Trimming cost V 8 bases and J 6 bases; bases outside gene matches: 1. The CDR3 spells CASGRGNEQFF. The CDR3 region has the DNA TGTGCCAGCGGGAGGGGCAATGAGCAGTTCTTC.

This clonotype was observed many times. The rearrangement uses TRBV5-4 and TRBJ2-3, with D perhaps matching TRBD2 (7 bases). With 7 bases removed from V and 2 bases from J, the gap between germline ends came to 11 bases. The germline gives CDR1 SGHNT, CDR2 YYREEE (reference sequence). CDR3 length: 13 amino acids. The CDR3 bases are TGTGCCAGCGAGGGGGGGCCCACAGATACGCAGTATTTT. It encodes CASEGGPTDTQYF.

Note on this clonotype: Its ends do not fully match the called genes, so a read error is possible. V is TRBV20-1 and J is TRBJ2-1, with 7 bases identical to TRBD2. The CDR3 extends over 16 amino acids. The V gene's germline CDR1 is DFQATT and CDR2 SNEGSKA (reference sequence). CDR3 region: CSARGGSGRSYNEQFF. The CDR3 coding sequence is TGCAGTGCGAGAGGTGGTAGCGGGCGCTCCTACAATGAGCAGTTCTTC.

This clonotype was counted at least ten times. The rearrangement joins TRBV18 to TRBJ1-4; 7 bases match TRBD1. CDR1 is KGHSH, CDR2 LQKENI, per germline. Trimming at V came to 6 bases and at J to 5 bases, leaving 9 bases not matched to a gene. This CDR3 comprises 15 residues. The CDR3 loop is CASSLDRGQNEKLFF. The CDR3 DNA follows: TGTGCCAGCTCGTTGGATAGGGGGCAAAATGAAAAACTGTTTTTT.

The chain is built from TRBV5-1 and TRBJ1-3; a weak D match, TRBD1 (5 bases). Trimming took 4 bases from V and 3 from J, leaving 11 bases between them. The CDR3 is made up of 14 amino acids. Germline loops: CDR1 SGHRS, CDR2 YFSETQ. The CDR3, as DNA: TGCGCCAGCAGCGCGACAGTTAATGGAAACACCATATATTTT. This translates into CASSATVNGNTIYF.

Points on this clonotype: A read error is the likely source, as a far larger clone sits one nucleotide away. V and J are TRBV5-1 and TRBJ2-1, with TRBD2 matching over 9 bases. Unmatched junction bases numbered 15, after V lost 4 bases and J lost 10 bases. Per the germline V gene, CDR1 is SGHRS and CDR2 is YFSETQ. The CDR3 has 16 amino acids. The CDR3 sequence is CASSPPRLAGFDEQFF. DNA for the CDR3: TGCGCCAGCAGCCCTCCCCGGCTAGCGGGATTTGACGAGCAGTTCTTC.

The sample holds many counts of this clonotype. The CDR3: CASTPGGFGTDTQYF. In nucleotides, the CDR3 is TGTGCCAGCACCCCCGGCGGATTCGGCACAGATACGCAGTATTTT. The V and J genes are TRBV12-3 or TRBV12-4 and TRBJ2-3; D unresolved. The CDR3 covers 15 residues. Trimming removed 7 bases at V and 1 base at J, with 15 bases between.

The rearrangement uses TRBV2 and TRBJ1-5; D not certain. This CDR3 spans 12 amino acids. The germline V gene has CDR1 SNHLY and CDR2 FYNNEI. The germline V and J ends were trimmed by 6 bases and 1 base, with 4 bases remaining between them. In DNA form, the CDR3 reads TGTGCCAGCAGCCAGAGCAATCAGCCCCAGCATTTT. Amino acids: CASSQSNQPQHF.

This clonotype has a count of ten or more. V usage is TRBV10-3 and J usage is TRBJ2-3, with D possibly matching TRBD1 (5 bases). V lost 0 bases and J lost 8, with 15 bases in between. This CDR3 contains 15 residues. Germline CDR1 and CDR2: ENHRY and SYGVKD. CDR3 bases: TGTGCCATCAGTGAGTCGAAACCCCCGCAGGGTACGCAGTATTTT. The encoded protein is CAISESKPPQGTQYF.